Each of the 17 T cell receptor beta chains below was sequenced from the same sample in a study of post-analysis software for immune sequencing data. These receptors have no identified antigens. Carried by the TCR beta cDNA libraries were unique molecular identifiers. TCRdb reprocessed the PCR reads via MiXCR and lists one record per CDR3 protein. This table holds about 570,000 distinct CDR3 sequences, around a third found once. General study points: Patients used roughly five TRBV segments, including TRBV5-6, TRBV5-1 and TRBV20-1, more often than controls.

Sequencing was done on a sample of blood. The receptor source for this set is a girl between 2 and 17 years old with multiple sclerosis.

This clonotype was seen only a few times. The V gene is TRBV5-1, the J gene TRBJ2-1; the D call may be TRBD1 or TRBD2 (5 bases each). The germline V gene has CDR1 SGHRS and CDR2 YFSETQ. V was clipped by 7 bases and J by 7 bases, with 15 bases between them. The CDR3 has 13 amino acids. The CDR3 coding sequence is TGCGCCAGCGAGCGCGTGGGGGAGAATGAGCAGTTCTTC. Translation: CASERVGENEQFF.

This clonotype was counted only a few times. Written as DNA, the CDR3 is TGTGCCAGCAGCTTGTCCGCGACAGTCCAAGAGACCCAGTACTTC. Translated: CASSLSATVQETQYF. The chain has TRBV5-5 and TRBJ2-5, with D possibly TRBD1 on 5 matching bases. The CDR3 has 15 residues. The germline gives CDR1 SGHKS, CDR2 YYEKEE (reference sequence). The germline V and J ends were trimmed by 1 base and 1 base, with 11 bases remaining between them.

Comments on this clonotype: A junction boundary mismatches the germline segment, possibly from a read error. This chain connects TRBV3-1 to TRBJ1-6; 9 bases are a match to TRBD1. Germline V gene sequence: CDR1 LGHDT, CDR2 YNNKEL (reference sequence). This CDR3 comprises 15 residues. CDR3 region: CASSQDGTGNSPLHF. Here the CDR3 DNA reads TGTGCCAGCAGCCAAGACGGGACAGGGAATTCGCCCCTCCACTTT.

CDR3 region: CASSLTRGKGQADTQYF. CDR3 DNA sequence: TGTGCCAGCAGCTTAACGCGGGGGAAAGGTCAGGCAGATACGCAGTATTTT. The rearrangement links TRBV6-5 to TRBJ2-3; 7 bases agree with TRBD2. The V segment lost 6 bases and the J segment 4 bases; nucleotides outside the gene matches: 16. The CDR3 consists of 17 residues. The germline V gene encodes CDR1 MNHEY and CDR2 SVGAGI.

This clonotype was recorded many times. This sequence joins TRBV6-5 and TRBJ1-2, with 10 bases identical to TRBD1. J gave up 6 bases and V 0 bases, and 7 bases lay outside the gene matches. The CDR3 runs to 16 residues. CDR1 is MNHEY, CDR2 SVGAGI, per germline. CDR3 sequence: CASSYSWDRGGNGYTF. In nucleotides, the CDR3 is TGTGCCAGCAGTTACTCCTGGGACAGGGGCGGCAATGGCTACACCTTC.

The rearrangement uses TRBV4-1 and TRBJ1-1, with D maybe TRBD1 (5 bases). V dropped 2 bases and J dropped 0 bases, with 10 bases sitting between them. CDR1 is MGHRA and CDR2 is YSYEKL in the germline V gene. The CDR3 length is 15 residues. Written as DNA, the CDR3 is TGCGCCAGCAGCCAACCGACAGCTATGAACACTGAAGCTTTCTTT. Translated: CASSQPTAMNTEAFF.

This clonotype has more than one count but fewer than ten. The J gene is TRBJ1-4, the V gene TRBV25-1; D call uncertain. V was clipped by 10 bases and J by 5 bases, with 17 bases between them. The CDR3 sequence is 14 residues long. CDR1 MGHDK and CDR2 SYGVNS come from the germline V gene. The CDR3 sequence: CATRNWGANEKLFF. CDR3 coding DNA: TGTGCCACCCGGAATTGGGGAGCAAATGAAAAACTGTTTTTT.

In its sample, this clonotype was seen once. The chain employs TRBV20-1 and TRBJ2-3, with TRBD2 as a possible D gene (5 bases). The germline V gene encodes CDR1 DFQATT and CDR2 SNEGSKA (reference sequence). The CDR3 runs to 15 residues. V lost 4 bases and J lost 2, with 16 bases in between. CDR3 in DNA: TGCAGTGCTACCCGGACCAGCGGCCACACAGATACGCAGTATTTT. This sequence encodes CSATRTSGHTDTQYF.

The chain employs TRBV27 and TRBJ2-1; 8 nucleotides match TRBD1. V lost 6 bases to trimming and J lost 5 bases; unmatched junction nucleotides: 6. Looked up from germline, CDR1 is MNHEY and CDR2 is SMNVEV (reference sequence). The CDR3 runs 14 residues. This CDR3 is CASRTGASNNEQFF. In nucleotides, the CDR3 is TGTGCCAGCAGGACAGGGGCCTCAAACAATGAGCAGTTCTTC.

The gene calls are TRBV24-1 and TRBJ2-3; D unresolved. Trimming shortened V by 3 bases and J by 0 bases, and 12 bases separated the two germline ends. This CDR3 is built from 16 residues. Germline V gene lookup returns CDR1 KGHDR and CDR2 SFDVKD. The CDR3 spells CATSDAESSSTDTQYF. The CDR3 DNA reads TGTGCCACCAGTGATGCCGAGTCCTCTAGCACAGATACGCAGTATTTT.

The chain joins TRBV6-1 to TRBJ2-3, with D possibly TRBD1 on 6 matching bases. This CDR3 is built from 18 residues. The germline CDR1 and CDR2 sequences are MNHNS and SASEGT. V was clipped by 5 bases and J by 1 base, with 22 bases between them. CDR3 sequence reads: CASSSPGVVPDGTDTQYF. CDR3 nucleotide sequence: TGTGCCAGCAGTAGTCCAGGGGTCGTGCCTGACGGCACAGATACGCAGTATTTT.

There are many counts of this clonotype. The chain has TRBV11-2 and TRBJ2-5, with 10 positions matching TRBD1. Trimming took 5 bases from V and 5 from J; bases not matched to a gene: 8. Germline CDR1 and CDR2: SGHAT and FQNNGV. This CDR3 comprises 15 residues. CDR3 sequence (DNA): TGTGCCAGCAGCCAACCGACAGGGGGCCGTGAGACCCAGTACTTC. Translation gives CASSQPTGGRETQYF.

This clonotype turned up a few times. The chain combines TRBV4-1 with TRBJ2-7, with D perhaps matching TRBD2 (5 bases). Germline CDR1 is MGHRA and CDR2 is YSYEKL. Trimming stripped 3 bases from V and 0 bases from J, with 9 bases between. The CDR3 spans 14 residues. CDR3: CASSHPGSSYEQYF. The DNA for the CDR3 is TGCGCCAGCAGCCACCCGGGGAGCTCCTACGAGCAGTACTTC.

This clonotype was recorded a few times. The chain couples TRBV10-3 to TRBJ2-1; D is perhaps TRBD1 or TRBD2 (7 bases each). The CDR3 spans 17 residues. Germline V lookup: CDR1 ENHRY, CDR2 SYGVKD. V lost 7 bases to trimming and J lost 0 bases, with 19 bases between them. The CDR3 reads CAIKDVSGDSSYNEQFF. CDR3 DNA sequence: TGTGCCATCAAAGACGTGAGCGGGGACAGCTCCTACAATGAGCAGTTCTTC.

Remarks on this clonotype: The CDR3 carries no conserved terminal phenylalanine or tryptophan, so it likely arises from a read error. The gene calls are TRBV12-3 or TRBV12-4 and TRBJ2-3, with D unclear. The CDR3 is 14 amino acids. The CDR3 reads CTSSPTVTTDTQYS. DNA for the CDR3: TGTACCAGCAGTCCCACAGTTACCACAGATACGCAGTATTCC.

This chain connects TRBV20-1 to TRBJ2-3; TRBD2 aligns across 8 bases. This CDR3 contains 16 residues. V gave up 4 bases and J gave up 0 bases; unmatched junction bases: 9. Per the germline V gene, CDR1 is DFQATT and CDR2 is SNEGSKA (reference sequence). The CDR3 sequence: CSAMAAGGGSTDTQYF. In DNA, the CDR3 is TGCAGTGCTATGGCGGCGGGGGGTGGTAGCACAGATACGCAGTATTTT.

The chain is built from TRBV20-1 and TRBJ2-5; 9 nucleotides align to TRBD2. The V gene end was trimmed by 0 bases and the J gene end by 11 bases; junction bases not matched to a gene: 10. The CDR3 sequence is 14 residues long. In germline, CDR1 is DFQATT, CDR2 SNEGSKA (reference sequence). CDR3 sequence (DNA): TGCAGTGCTAGAGAGCGGGGGGGTTTATGGGAGCAGTACTTC. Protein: CSARERGGLWEQYF.